This TCR beta chain was sequenced for a study of vaccination and CD4 T cells after COVID-19. The treatment: approximately nine-day PBMC culture with coronavirus spike peptide pools or control peptides (ViraFEST assay). An Oncomine TCR Beta short-read assay was used to sequence the DNA from cultured CD4+ T cells. TCRdb itself ran the PCR reads through MiXCR, one entry per CDR3 protein. This sample has under 20,000 distinct CDR3 sequences; about 53% occur once, and the top ten carry approximately 31%. The CDR3 covers 13 residues. Unmatched junction bases numbered 3, after V lost 6 bases and J lost 7 bases. Looked up from germline, CDR1 is ENHRY and CDR2 is SYGVKD. Regarding this clonotype: The antigen is not known.

This receptor was taken from a human donor with COVID-19. Sample: cultured CD4+ T cells from blood, taken after SARS-CoV-2 vaccination. J is TRBJ2-1 and V is TRBV10-3, with 10 bases aligning to TRBD1. The CDR3 loop is CAIRPGQGNEQFF. CDR3 nucleotide sequence: TGTGCCATCAGACCGGGACAGGGGAATGAGCAGTTCTTC.